The 30 T cell receptor beta chains below come from one sample, sequenced in a study of cytomegalovirus exposure and HLA in healthy donors (TCRdb year 2017). The library was prepared using the immunoSEQ multiplex PCR assay. A mixture of 60 forward primers for TCR Vbeta segments and 13 reverse primers for TCR Jbeta segments was used in the multiplex PCR. In TCRdb, the immuneACCESS table is reduced to in-frame sequences with V and J assigned. These tables do not hold every clone; where another copy was compared, an unresolved V gene accounts for under half, and the others remain unexplained. This sample comprises tens of thousands of clones, 55% to 80% of them detected only once. Approximately 7.6% of the sample lies in the top ten. Sequenced input: PBMCs. These TCRs come from a man between 35 and 55 years old in good health and CMV-seropositive.

The chain uses TRBV6-5 and TRBJ1-1; the D gene is possibly TRBD1 (6 bases). This CDR3 region has 15 residues. From germline, CDR1 is MNHEY and CDR2 SVGAGI. Trimming took 6 bases from V and 1 from J, leaving 15 bases between them. The CDR3 DNA is TGTGCCAGCAGCCTTGACAGGCTTGGGAACACTGAAGCTTTCTTT. Translated, it gives CASSLDRLGNTEAFF.

In DNA, the CDR3 is TGTGCCAGCAGCAGGACTAGCGACTACGAGCAGTACTTC. This codes for CASSRTSDYEQYF. The chain employs TRBV6-5 and TRBJ2-7; 9 bases align to TRBD2. Germline V gene lookup returns CDR1 MNHEY and CDR2 SVGAGI. The V gene end was trimmed by 6 bases and the J gene end by 3 bases; junction bases not matched to a gene: 3. The length of the CDR3 is 13 residues.

The chain has TRBV5-1 and TRBJ2-3; no clear D gene. Germline V gene lookup returns CDR1 SGHRS and CDR2 YFSETQ. The V and J ends lost 1 base and 5 bases respectively, with 8 bases between them. The CDR3 spans 13 residues. The CDR3 here is CASSLYSRDTQYF. CDR3 in DNA: TGCGCCAGCAGCTTGTACAGCCGAGATACGCAGTATTTT.

This clone was detected once. This chain joins TRBV5-1 and TRBJ1-5, with 11 bases aligning to TRBD1. The CDR3 length is 15 residues. CDR1 and CDR2 (germline): SGHRS, YFSETQ. Losses at the gene ends were 4 bases for V and 5 bases for J; bases not matched to a gene: 5. The CDR3 loop is CASSPGQGAYQPQHF. CDR3 in DNA: TGCGCCAGCAGCCCAGGACAGGGGGCTTATCAGCCCCAGCATTTT. Full variable domain (missing parts from reference TRBV5-1 and TRBJ1-5): KAGVTQTPRYLIKTRGQQVTLSCSPISGHRSVSWYQQTPGQGLQFLFEYFSETQRNKGNFPGRFSGRQFSNSRSEMNVSTLELGDSALYLCASSPGQGAYQPQHFGDGTRLSIL.

Turning to this clone: Other DNA sequences in this specimen translate into the identical CDR3. V and J are TRBV5-1 and TRBJ2-5; 8 nucleotides line up with TRBD1. The CDR3 has 15 residues. The germline gives CDR1 SGHRS, CDR2 YFSETQ. The V gene end was trimmed by 1 base and the J gene end by 5 bases; junction bases not matched to a gene: 7. The CDR3 reads CASSLSGTGVETQYF. Written as DNA, the CDR3 is TGCGCCAGCAGCTTGTCAGGGACAGGAGTTGAGACCCAGTACTTC. Complete variable domain (other parts from reference TRBV5-1 and TRBJ2-5): KAGVTQTPRYLIKTRGQQVTLSCSPISGHRSVSWYQQTPGQGLQFLFEYFSETQRNKGNFPGRFSGRQFSNSRSEMNVSTLELGDSALYLCASSLSGTGVETQYFGPGTRLLVL.

The rearrangement links TRBV7-9 to TRBJ2-5; the D is unclear. Trimming shortened V by 6 bases and J by 1 base, and 15 bases separated the two germline ends. CDR1 is SEHNR, CDR2 FQNEAQ, per germline (reference sequence). The CDR3 runs to 15 residues. The CDR3 DNA reads TGTGCCAGCAGTTCGAGTGGCGGCTTCCAAGAGACCCAGTACTTC. It yields the protein CASSSSGGFQETQYF.

The gene calls are TRBV29-1 and TRBJ1-1; perhaps TRBD1 as D (6 bases). Germline V gene data show CDR1 as SQVTM and CDR2 as ANQGSEA. This CDR3 is built from 13 residues. Trimming stripped 6 bases from V and 0 bases from J, with 11 bases between. This CDR3 reads CSVPGDLNTEAFF. Here the CDR3 DNA reads TGCAGCGTCCCAGGGGATTTGAACACTGAAGCTTTCTTT.

The V gene is TRBV10-3, the J gene TRBJ1-1, with a possible D match to TRBD1 (6 bases). The CDR3 extends over 15 amino acids. Trimming shortened V by 2 bases and J by 1 base, and 11 bases separated the two germline ends. CDR1 and CDR2 (germline): ENHRY, SYGVKD. The CDR3 is CAISEQGGGNTEAFF. CDR3 nucleotide sequence: TGTGCCATCAGTGAGCAAGGGGGTGGGAACACTGAAGCTTTCTTT.

The CDR3 spells CAWRRTENTEAFF. The DNA for the CDR3 is TGTGCCTGGAGGAGAACAGAGAACACTGAAGCTTTCTTT. The V and J genes are TRBV30 and TRBJ1-1, with D hard to call. The CDR3 is made up of 13 amino acids. Germline-derived CDR1 and CDR2 are GTSNPN and SVGIG (reference sequence). V was shortened by 3 bases and J by 1 base, with 9 bases between the two germline ends. Filled out from reference TRBV30 and TRBJ1-1, the complete variable domain reads SQTIHQWPATLVQPVGSPLSLECTVEGTSNPNLYWYRQAAGRGLQLLFYSVGIGQISSEVPQNLSASRPQDRQFILSSKKLLLSDSGFYLCAWRRTENTEAFFGQGTRLTVV.

V is TRBV7-2 and J is TRBJ2-5; D might be TRBD1 (6 bases). Germline V gives CDR1 SGHTA, CDR2 FQGNSA. The CDR3 runs 15 residues. V was shortened by 7 bases and J by 2 bases, with 17 bases between the two germline ends. The CDR3 here is CASTPSGTSQETQYF. DNA for the CDR3: TGTGCCAGCACCCCCTCGGGGACAAGTCAAGAGACCCAGTACTTC.

The J gene is TRBJ1-2, the V gene TRBV6-5, with 7 nucleotides matching TRBD1. The germline V gene has CDR1 MNHEY and CDR2 SVGAGI. The ends lost 6 bases at V and 3 bases at J; junction bases unmatched: 7. There are 14 residues in the CDR3. DNA of the CDR3: TGTGCCAGCAGCCCGGACAGGAGTTACTATGGCTACACCTTC. This gives the protein CASSPDRSYYGYTF.

This chain links TRBV28 with TRBJ1-2; D is undetermined. V was pared by 7 bases and J by 2 bases, with 8 bases between. Germline loops: CDR1 MDHEN, CDR2 SYDVKM. CDR3 length equals 12 residues. For the CDR3, the DNA is TGTGCCAGCACGAGGCAGAACTATGGCTACACCTTC. Translating gives CASTRQNYGYTF.

The chain couples TRBV7-9 to TRBJ1-5; D is perhaps TRBD1 (6 bases). Per the germline V gene, CDR1 is SEHNR and CDR2 is FQNEAQ (reference sequence). The CDR3 has 15 amino acids. V was trimmed by 1 base and J by 1 base, leaving 8 bases between them. As DNA, the CDR3 is TGTGCCAGCAGCTTAGGGGACACCAGCAATCAGCCCCAGCATTTT. Translation gives CASSLGDTSNQPQHF.

This clone was detected a few times. This chain connects TRBV29-1 to TRBJ2-7; 10 bases are shared with TRBD2. The CDR3 covers 16 residues. Germline V gene lookup returns CDR1 SQVTM and CDR2 ANQGSEA. J gave up 0 bases and V 1 base, and 6 bases lay outside the gene matches. This chain's CDR3 is CSVEGELAGSSYEQYF. As DNA, the CDR3 is TGCAGCGTTGAAGGGGAACTAGCGGGAAGCTCCTACGAGCAGTACTTC.

This chain joins TRBV5-4 and TRBJ2-1; D is unresolved. This CDR3 region has 12 residues. Trimming removed 5 bases at V and 6 bases at J, with 9 bases between. CDR1 and CDR2 (germline): SGHNT, YYREEE (reference sequence). For the CDR3, the DNA is TGTGCCAGCAGAGGAGCGACCAATGAGCAGTTCTTC. This gives the protein CASRGATNEQFF.

This chain connects TRBV5-4 to TRBJ1-1; 9 nucleotides align to TRBD1. CDR1 is SGHNT and CDR2 is YYREEE in the germline V gene (reference sequence). The CDR3 is 14 amino acids. The J segment lost 1 base and the V segment lost 4 bases, leaving 2 bases of the junction unmatched. The CDR3 spells CASSQDRGNTEAFF. The CDR3 DNA reads TGTGCCAGCAGCCAGGACAGGGGGAACACTGAAGCTTTCTTT.

The genes are TRBV29-1 and TRBJ2-5; tentative D call: TRBD2 (6 bases). CDR3 length equals 14 residues. Germline V CDR1 and CDR2: SQVTM, ANQGSEA. Between the trimmed V and J ends, which lost 4 bases and 5 bases, there was a span of 17 bases. Here the CDR3 reads CSVAPRVGRETQYF. The CDR3 nucleotides read TGCAGCGTTGCCCCCCGCGTGGGGAGGGAGACCCAGTACTTC.

V and J are TRBV6-5 and TRBJ1-2, with TRBD1 matching 7 bases. CDR1 is MNHEY and CDR2 is SVGAGI in the germline V gene. The V gene end was trimmed by 7 bases and the J gene end by 6 bases; junction bases not matched to a gene: 8. The CDR3 runs 13 residues. The CDR3 loop reads CASKRGQFHGYTF. Here the CDR3 DNA reads TGTGCCAGCAAAAGGGGACAGTTCCATGGCTACACCTTC.

This clone was seen once. CDR3 sequence (DNA): TGTGCCAGCAGCGTGGCGGGCTCTGAAGCTTTCTTT. This encodes CASSVAGSEAFF. The chain carries TRBV11-1 and TRBJ1-1, with D unresolved. Germline CDR1 and CDR2: SGHAT and FQDESV (reference sequence). This CDR3 has 12 amino acids. Between the trimmed V and J ends, which lost 5 bases and 6 bases, there was a span of 10 bases.

As concerns this clone: The junction departs from the called germline gene at one end, perhaps through a read error. CDR3 sequence (DNA): TGTGCCACCAGCCCCCTCACCTTC. As protein: CATSPLTF. The chain carries TRBV7-9 and TRBJ1-2, with unresolved D. CDR3 length equals 8 residues. CDR1 is SEHNR and CDR2 is FQNEAQ in the germline V gene (reference sequence). Together with reference TRBV7-9 and TRBJ1-2, the CDR3 gives the full variable domain: DTGVSQNPRHKITKRGQNVTFRCDPISEHNRLYWYRQTLGQGPEFLTYFQNEAQLEKSRLLSDRFSAERPKGSFSTLEIQRTEQGDSAMYLCATSPLTFGSGTRLTVV.

The chain combines TRBV7-6 with TRBJ1-1; D is uncertain. With 5 bases removed from V and 0 bases from J, the gap between germline ends came to 7 bases. CDR3 length: 13 amino acids. The germline V gene encodes CDR1 SGHVS and CDR2 FNYEAQ. The CDR3 here is CASSQEMNTEAFF. Written as DNA, the CDR3 is TGTGCCAGCAGCCAAGAGATGAACACTGAAGCTTTCTTT.

The count of this clone is one. This chain uses TRBV4-3 with TRBJ2-3; 8 nucleotides agree with TRBD2. The V gene's germline CDR1 is LGHNA and CDR2 YSLEER. The CDR3 loop spans 15 amino acids. With 0 bases clipped from V and 6 bases from J, the junction kept 5 bases outside the gene matches. CDR3 coding DNA: TGCGCCAGCAGCCAAGATCGAGTAGCGGGGGATACGCAGTATTTT. Protein product: CASSQDRVAGDTQYF.

The V gene is TRBV5-6, the J gene TRBJ1-5; TRBD1 is a possible D gene (6 bases). Germline V CDR1 and CDR2: SGHDT, YYEEEE. The CDR3 is made up of 16 amino acids. Trimming left V 1 base short and J 4 bases short, with 15 bases between. In DNA, the CDR3 is TGTGCCAGCAGCTTGACAGGGACGGTTCTTAATCAGCCCCAGCATTTT. Translated, it gives CASSLTGTVLNQPQHF.

The chain joins TRBV5-6 to TRBJ1-6, with 9 bases matching TRBD1. J lost 8 bases, V lost 1 base, and 4 bases had no gene match. The CDR3 is made up of 15 amino acids. Per germline, CDR1 SGHDT and CDR2 YYEEEE. The CDR3 DNA reads TGTGCCAGCAGCTTGCGAGGGACAGGGCATTCACCCCTCCACTTT. It translates to CASSLRGTGHSPLHF.

V usage is TRBV28 and J usage is TRBJ1-1; D remains ambiguous. The CDR3 is 15 residues long. CDR1 is MDHEN and CDR2 is SYDVKM in the germline V gene. Trimming removed 6 bases from V and 6 bases from J, with 20 bases in between. CDR3 in DNA: TGTGCCAGCAGCTCCGCAGGCAACCCGGCCCCTGAAGCTTTCTTT. Translated, it gives CASSSAGNPAPEAFF.

The rearrangement joins TRBV5-6 to TRBJ1-3; tentatively, D is TRBD1 (5 bases). Per germline, CDR1 SGHDT and CDR2 YYEEEE. With 2 bases removed from V and 0 bases from J, the gap between germline ends came to 18 bases. This CDR3 is built from 18 residues. This CDR3 is CASSLAVPDSRSGNTIYF. The CDR3, as DNA: TGTGCCAGCAGCTTAGCAGTACCCGACAGCCGCTCTGGAAACACCATATATTTT.

The table lists this clone with a few counts. The chain carries TRBV15 and TRBJ2-1, with 7 bases lining up with TRBD2. V shed 0 bases and J 9 bases; nucleotides not matched to a gene: 8. This CDR3 is built from 15 residues. CDR1 and CDR2 (germline): LNHNV, YYDKDF (reference sequence). CDR3 sequence: CATSRDGPGRGEQFF. The CDR3 nucleotides are TGTGCCACCAGCAGAGATGGCCCAGGGAGGGGTGAGCAGTTCTTC. The full variable domain, in which reference TRBV15 and TRBJ2-1 provide the parts outside the CDR3, is DAMVIQNPRYQVTQFGKPVTLSCSQTLNHNVMYWYQQKSSQAPKLLFHYYDKDFNNEADTPDNFQSRRPNTSFCFLDIRSPGLGDTAMYLCATSRDGPGRGEQFFGPGTRLTVL.

This chain uses TRBV19 with TRBJ1-1; no clear D. This CDR3 has 16 residues. Per the germline V gene, CDR1 is LNHDA and CDR2 is SQIVND (reference sequence). V lost 1 base to trimming and J lost 1 base, with 13 bases between them. CDR3 protein: CASSIGPGVGNTEAFF. CDR3 DNA: TGTGCCAGTAGTATAGGGCCCGGGGTGGGGAACACTGAAGCTTTCTTT.

This clone was seen a few times. The V and J genes are TRBV5-4 and TRBJ1-2; 8 bases are a match to TRBD1. Germline V gene sequence: CDR1 SGHNT, CDR2 YYREEE (reference sequence). This CDR3 contains 16 residues. The V and J ends lost 5 bases and 2 bases, in that order; junction bases with no gene match: 11. The CDR3 loop reads CASSRGSGTGNYGYTF. In DNA, the CDR3 is TGTGCCAGCAGTCGAGGGTCCGGGACAGGAAACTATGGCTACACCTTC.

This clone showed up just a few times. The V gene is TRBV6-6, the J gene TRBJ2-1; 12 positions match TRBD2. CDR3 size: 15 residues. V gave up 6 bases and J gave up 5 bases; unmatched junction bases: 5. Per the germline V gene, CDR1 is MNHNY and CDR2 is SVGAGI (reference sequence). The CDR3 loop reads CASSLLAGGNNEQFF. The CDR3 DNA reads as TGTGCCAGCAGCCTACTAGCGGGGGGAAACAATGAGCAGTTCTTC.